The 20 T cell receptor beta chains presented below share a single source sample, sequenced in a study of cytomegalovirus exposure and HLA in healthy donors. The data were produced by immunoSEQ multiplex PCR, yet TCRdb's version contains in-frame clones alone and is incomplete. The repertoire includes about 160,000 clones, over 80% of them detected once, and around 2% sits in the top ten. The sample taken for sequencing was PBMCs. The receptor source for this set is a man in his thirties or forties in good health and CMV-seropositive.

The chain uses TRBV5-6 and TRBJ1-2; 9 bases match TRBD1. CDR1 and CDR2 (germline): SGHDT, YYEEEE. Trimming at V came to 0 bases and at J to 4 bases, leaving 10 bases not matched to a gene. The CDR3 sequence is 17 residues long. CDR3 loop: CASSLGPGTGNFYGYTF. CDR3 nucleotides: TGTGCCAGCAGCTTGGGACCCGGGACAGGGAACTTCTATGGCTACACCTTC.

J is TRBJ2-1 and V is TRBV11-2; 9 positions agree with TRBD2. This CDR3 has 15 amino acids. The ends lost 5 bases at V and 10 bases at J; junction bases unmatched: 12. Per germline, CDR1 SGHAT and CDR2 FQNNGV. CDR3 in amino acids: CASSTRGGGAEEQFF. CDR3 coding DNA: TGTGCCAGCAGCACACGGGGCGGGGGGGCGGAAGAGCAGTTCTTC. The full variable domain, with the rest looked up from reference TRBV11-2 and TRBJ2-1, is EAGVAQSPRYKIIEKRQSVAFWCNPISGHATLYWYQQILGQGPKLLIQFQNNGVVDDSQLPKDRFSAERLKGVDSTLKIQPAKLEDSAVYLCASSTRGGGAEEQFFGPGTRLTVL.

In nucleotides, the CDR3 is TGTGCCAGCACCCCTACTAGCGGGGGATATAGCACAGATACGCAGTATTTT. This sequence encodes CASTPTSGGYSTDTQYF. The chain carries TRBV7-2 and TRBJ2-3; 11 bases match TRBD2. Germline-derived CDR1 and CDR2 are SGHTA and FQGNSA. Germline trimming cut 7 bases from V and 0 bases from J; bases unmatched to any gene: 9. The CDR3 covers 17 residues.

The table lists this clone with a count of one. The CDR3, as DNA: TGCGCCAGCAGCCTTCACGAATGGACAGCACTTACCGGGGAGCTGTTTTTT. Encoded protein: CASSLHEWTALTGELFF. This chain uses TRBV4-3 with TRBJ2-2; weak D call: TRBD1 (6 bases). CDR3 length equals 17 residues. The V gene's germline CDR1 is LGHNA and CDR2 YSLEER. Trimming took off 4 bases at V and 5 bases at J, with 20 bases between the two ends.

The chain is built from TRBV9 and TRBJ1-2, with TRBD1 as a possible D gene (5 bases). V was shortened by 0 bases and J by 0 bases, with 15 bases between the two germline ends. The CDR3 length is 17 residues. Germline CDR1 is SGDLS and CDR2 is YYNGEE. The CDR3 region has the DNA TGTGCCAGCAGCGTAGCTACCCGGACATCGTCTAACTATGGCTACACCTTC. Amino acid sequence: CASSVATRTSSNYGYTF.

The chain has TRBV18 and TRBJ2-7; 9 bases line up with TRBD1. Looked up from germline, CDR1 is KGHSH and CDR2 is LQKENI. The CDR3 covers 16 residues. J gave up 6 bases and V 1 base, and 10 bases lay outside the gene matches. This CDR3 is CASSPLGTGSPGEQYF. CDR3 bases: TGTGCCAGCTCACCACTTGGGACAGGGAGTCCGGGCGAGCAGTACTTC.

CDR3 in amino acids: CASSYFRDSYGYTF. The CDR3 DNA reads TGTGCCAGCAGTTACTTCCGGGACAGCTATGGCTACACCTTC. The rearrangement joins TRBV6-5 to TRBJ1-2, with 7 bases matching TRBD1. Per germline, CDR1 MNHEY and CDR2 SVGAGI. The CDR3 has 14 residues. With V trimmed by 1 base and J by 4 bases, 3 bases remained unmatched.

The table lists this clone with a count of one. This rearrangement joins TRBV7-2 to TRBJ2-3; D may be TRBD1 (5 bases). This CDR3 has 15 residues. Trimming took 5 bases from V and 1 from J, leaving 13 bases between them. From germline, CDR1 is SGHTA and CDR2 FQGNSA. The CDR3 nucleotides are TGTGCCAGCAGCGTCCAGGGTTACGGCACAGATACGCAGTATTTT. Translating gives CASSVQGYGTDTQYF.

The chain joins TRBV12-5 to TRBJ2-7; TRBD1 might be the D (6 bases). The CDR3 spans 15 residues. The V end was cut by 2 bases, the J end by 4 bases, with 15 bases between. The V gene's germline CDR1 is LGHNT and CDR2 FRNRAP. CDR3 loop: CASGLPRGGWYEQYF. Here the CDR3 DNA reads TGTGCTAGTGGTTTGCCACGAGGGGGATGGTACGAGCAGTACTTC.

The chain links TRBV4-2 to TRBJ1-5; TRBD1 matches at 8 bases. The CDR3 is 15 residues long. J was trimmed by 5 bases and V by 3 bases; bases with no gene match: 6. Germline V lookup: CDR1 LGHNA, CDR2 YNFKEQ. The CDR3 here is CASSHATGVDQPQHF. The CDR3 DNA is TGTGCCAGCAGCCATGCGACAGGGGTGGATCAGCCCCAGCATTTT.

This chain connects TRBV19 to TRBJ2-2; TRBD2 is a possible D gene (6 bases). Trimming removed 4 bases from V and 0 bases from J, with 15 bases in between. This CDR3 is built from 17 residues. Looked up from germline, CDR1 is LNHDA and CDR2 is SQIVND (reference sequence). CDR3 coding DNA: TGTGCCAGTAGTAACCCGGGCGGGGCAGCGAACACCGGGGAGCTGTTTTTT. Protein product: CASSNPGGAANTGELFF. Together with reference TRBV19 and TRBJ2-2, the CDR3 gives the full variable domain: DGGITQSPKYLFRKEGQNVTLSCEQNLNHDAMYWYRQDPGQGLRLIYYSQIVNDFQKGDIAEGYSVSREKKESFPLTVTSAQKNPTAFYLCASSNPGGAANTGELFFGEGSRLTVL.

This clone came up once. The chain joins TRBV15 to TRBJ2-5; 8 bases fit TRBD1. The CDR3 covers 16 residues. Germline loops: CDR1 LNHNV, CDR2 YYDKDF (reference sequence). V lost 5 bases and J lost 5; bases outside the gene matches: 13. The CDR3 spells CATSPRHQGAWETQYF. The DNA for the CDR3 is TGTGCCACCAGCCCTCGCCACCAGGGGGCTTGGGAGACCCAGTACTTC. Variable domain in full (rest from reference TRBV15 and TRBJ2-5): DAMVIQNPRYQVTQFGKPVTLSCSQTLNHNVMYWYQQKSSQAPKLLFHYYDKDFNNEADTPDNFQSRRPNTSFCFLDIRSPGLGDTAMYLCATSPRHQGAWETQYFGPGTRLLVL.

The V and J genes are TRBV27 and TRBJ1-1; 8 positions agree with TRBD1. Germline V gene sequence: CDR1 MNHEY, CDR2 SMNVEV (reference sequence). V lost 5 bases to trimming and J lost 1 base; unmatched junction nucleotides: 6. The CDR3 has 15 amino acids. The CDR3 sequence is CASSPRTGSNTEAFF. The CDR3 DNA sequence: TGTGCCAGCAGTCCCAGGACAGGGTCGAACACTGAAGCTTTCTTT.

The chain joins TRBV2 to TRBJ2-5; D is perhaps TRBD1 (5 bases). Between the trimmed V and J ends, which lost 8 bases and 6 bases, there was a span of 13 bases. CDR1 and CDR2 (germline): SNHLY, FYNNEI. This CDR3 has 12 amino acids. This chain's CDR3 is CASVGVFKTQYF. The CDR3 DNA is TGTGCCAGCGTAGGGGTCTTCAAGACCCAGTACTTC.

CDR3 coding DNA: TGTGCCAGTACCGGTACAGGGGTAGCCTACGAGCAGTACTTC. It translates to CASTGTGVAYEQYF. The chain employs TRBV19 and TRBJ2-7, with 7 bases that match TRBD1. Trimming cost V 7 bases and J 2 bases; bases outside gene matches: 8. The CDR3 extends over 14 amino acids. CDR1 is LNHDA and CDR2 is SQIVND in the germline V gene (reference sequence).

The chain links TRBV6-5 to TRBJ1-5; TRBD1 might be the D (5 bases). Germline CDR1 MNHEY, CDR2 SVGAGI. The CDR3 sequence is 15 residues long. V was shortened by 3 bases and J by 7 bases, with 16 bases between the two germline ends. This CDR3 reads CASSYSREVLQPQHF. CDR3 coding DNA: TGTGCCAGCAGTTATAGCAGGGAGGTATTACAGCCCCAGCATTTT.

This chain connects TRBV2 to TRBJ2-3, with 9 bases identical to TRBD2. The V and J ends lost 6 bases and 6 bases, in that order; junction bases with no gene match: 4. Germline V gives CDR1 SNHLY, CDR2 FYNNEI. CDR3 length equals 13 residues. The DNA for the CDR3 is TGTGCCAGCAGAGGGACTAGCTTGGATACGCAGTATTTT. Protein sequence: CASRGTSLDTQYF.

The chain joins TRBV7-9 to TRBJ2-7; D may be TRBD2 (5 bases). V shed 4 bases and J shed 6 bases, with 10 bases lying between them. The CDR3 extends over 12 amino acids. Per germline, CDR1 SEHNR and CDR2 FQNEAQ (reference sequence). The CDR3 DNA is TGTGCCAGCAGCTCGGGGTTGATCGAGCAGTACTTC. Amino acids: CASSSGLIEQYF. Using reference TRBV7-9 and TRBJ2-7 for the parts outside the CDR3, the full variable domain is DTGVSQNPRHKITKRGQNVTFRCDPISEHNRLYWYRQTLGQGPEFLTYFQNEAQLEKSRLLSDRFSAERPKGSFSTLEIQRTEQGDSAMYLCASSSGLIEQYFGPGTRLTVT.

The chain joins TRBV2 to TRBJ1-2; D is unresolved. The CDR3 sequence is 12 residues long. V lost 4 bases, J lost 8 bases, and 11 bases lay in between. Germline V CDR1 and CDR2: SNHLY, FYNNEI. Here the CDR3 DNA reads TGTGCCAGCAGTGGGCGGGTAATGGGCTACACCTTC. Protein sequence: CASSGRVMGYTF.

The chain carries TRBV2 and TRBJ2-2; 12 nucleotides line up with TRBD1. Germline V lookup: CDR1 SNHLY, CDR2 FYNNEI. This CDR3 region has 15 residues. With 4 bases clipped from V and 7 bases from J, the junction kept 4 bases outside the gene matches. As DNA, the CDR3 is TGTGCCAGCAGTGGGGGACAGGGGGCGGGCGGGGAGCTGTTTTTT. It is translated as CASSGGQGAGGELFF.